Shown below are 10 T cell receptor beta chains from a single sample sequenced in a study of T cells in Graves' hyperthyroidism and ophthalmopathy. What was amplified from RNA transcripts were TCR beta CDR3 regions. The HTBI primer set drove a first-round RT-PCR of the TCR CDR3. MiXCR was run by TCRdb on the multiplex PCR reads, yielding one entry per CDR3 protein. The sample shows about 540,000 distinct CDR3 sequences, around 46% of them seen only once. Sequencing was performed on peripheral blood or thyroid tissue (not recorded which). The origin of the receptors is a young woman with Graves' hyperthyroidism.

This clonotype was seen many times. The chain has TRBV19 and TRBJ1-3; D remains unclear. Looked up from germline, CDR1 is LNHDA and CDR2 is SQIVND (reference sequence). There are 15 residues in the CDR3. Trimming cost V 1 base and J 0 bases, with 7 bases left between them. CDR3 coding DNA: TGTGCCAGTAGTATAGTTCACCGCTCTGGAAACACCATATATTTT. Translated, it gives CASSIVHRSGNTIYF.

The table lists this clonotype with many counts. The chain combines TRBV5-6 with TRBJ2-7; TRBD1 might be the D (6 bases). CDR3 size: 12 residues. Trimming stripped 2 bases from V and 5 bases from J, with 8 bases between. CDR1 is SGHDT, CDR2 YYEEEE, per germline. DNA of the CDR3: TGTGCCAGCAGCTTTACAGGGAACGAGCAGTACTTC. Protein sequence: CASSFTGNEQYF.

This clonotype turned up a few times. The CDR3 region is CASSPLGGLWTEAFF. The CDR3 DNA reads as TGTGCCAGCTCACCACTGGGGGGGCTATGGACTGAAGCTTTCTTT. The V and J genes are TRBV18 and TRBJ1-1; D possibly corresponds to TRBD1 (6 bases). In germline, CDR1 is KGHSH, CDR2 LQKENI. There are 15 residues in the CDR3. V shed 1 base and J shed 5 bases, with 14 bases lying between them.

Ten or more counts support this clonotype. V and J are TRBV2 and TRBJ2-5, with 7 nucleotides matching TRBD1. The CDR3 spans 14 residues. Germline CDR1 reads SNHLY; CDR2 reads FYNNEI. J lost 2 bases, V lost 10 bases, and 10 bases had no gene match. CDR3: CAIIPTGRQETQYF. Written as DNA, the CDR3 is TGTGCCATCATCCCGACAGGGCGTCAAGAGACCCAGTACTTC.

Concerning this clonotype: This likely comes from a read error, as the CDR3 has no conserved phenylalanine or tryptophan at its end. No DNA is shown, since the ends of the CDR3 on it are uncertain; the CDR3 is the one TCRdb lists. The chain's CDR3 is CASSWTNSY. The chain joins TRBV5-6 to TRBJ1-2. Both ends counted, the CDR3 spans 9 residues. Germline assignment: CDR1 SGHDT and CDR2 YYEEEE.

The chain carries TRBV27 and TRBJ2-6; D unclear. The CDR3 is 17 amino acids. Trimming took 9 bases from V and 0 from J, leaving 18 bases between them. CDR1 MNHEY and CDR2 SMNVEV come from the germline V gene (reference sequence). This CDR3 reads CASMALRLSSGANVLTF. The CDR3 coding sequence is TGTGCCAGTATGGCCCTACGTCTCAGCTCTGGGGCCAACGTCCTGACTTTC.

The CDR3 bases are TGTGCCAGCAGCTTATTTGGGCGGACGGGGGACAATGAAGCTTTCTTT. Translated: CASSLFGRTGDNEAFF. J is TRBJ1-1 and V is TRBV7-9; TRBD1 is a possible D gene (6 bases). V was cut by 2 bases and J by 7 bases, with 20 bases left in between. The CDR3 has 16 residues. Germline V gene sequence: CDR1 SEHNR, CDR2 FQNEAQ (reference sequence).

This CDR3 reads CSILTGLQETQYF. CDR3 DNA sequence: TGCAGCATCCTGACAGGGCTCCAAGAGACCCAGTACTTC. The chain links TRBV29-1 to TRBJ2-5; TRBD1 aligns across 7 bases. The CDR3 covers 13 residues. V trimming: 8 bases; J trimming: 1 base; junction bases outside the gene matches: 7. Germline V gene sequence: CDR1 SQVTM, CDR2 ANQGSEA.

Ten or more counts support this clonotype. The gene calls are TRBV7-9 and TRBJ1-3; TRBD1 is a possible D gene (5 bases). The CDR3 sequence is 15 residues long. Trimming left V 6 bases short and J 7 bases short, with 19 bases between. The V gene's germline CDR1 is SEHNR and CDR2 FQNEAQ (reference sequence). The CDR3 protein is CASRGGGEHRNTIYF. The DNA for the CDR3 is TGTGCCAGCAGGGGGGGAGGGGAGCATCGGAACACCATATATTTT.

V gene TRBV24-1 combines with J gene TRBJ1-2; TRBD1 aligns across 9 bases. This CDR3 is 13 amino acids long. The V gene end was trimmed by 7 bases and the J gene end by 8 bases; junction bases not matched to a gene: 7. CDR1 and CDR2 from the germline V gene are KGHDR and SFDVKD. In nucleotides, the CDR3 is TGTGCCACCAGAGACGACAGGGGGAAAGGCTACACCTTC. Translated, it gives CATRDDRGKGYTF.